This record looks at one T cell receptor beta chain sequence and its context. The antigen is unknown. Researchers ran the PCR with 60 Vbeta and 13 Jbeta primers. Profiled with immunoSEQ multiplex PCR; TCRdb holds only in-frame clones, not every one. The profile shows 110,000 to 150,000 clones, 75% of them singletons. The sample comes from a study of cytomegalovirus exposure and HLA in healthy donors. Study summary: Genetic ancestry analysis placed about 80% of the roughly 400 donors that were genotyped in the Caucasian-associated cluster.

V gave up 8 bases and J gave up 4 bases; unmatched junction bases: 5. Germline lookup yields CDR1 LNHNV and CDR2 YYDKDF (reference sequence). The CDR3 length is 13 residues. The study, taken as a whole, reports: A missense variant in DCLRE1C was later tied to TCR beta V- and J-gene trimming.

This TCR derives from a man between 25 and 39 years old in good health and CMV-seronegative. What was sequenced was PBMCs. The J gene is TRBJ2-3, the V gene TRBV15; 8 positions agree with TRBD2. The CDR3 protein is CATARGGPDTQYF. CDR3 nucleotide sequence: TGTGCCACCGCCCGGGGGGGCCCAGATACGCAGTATTTT.